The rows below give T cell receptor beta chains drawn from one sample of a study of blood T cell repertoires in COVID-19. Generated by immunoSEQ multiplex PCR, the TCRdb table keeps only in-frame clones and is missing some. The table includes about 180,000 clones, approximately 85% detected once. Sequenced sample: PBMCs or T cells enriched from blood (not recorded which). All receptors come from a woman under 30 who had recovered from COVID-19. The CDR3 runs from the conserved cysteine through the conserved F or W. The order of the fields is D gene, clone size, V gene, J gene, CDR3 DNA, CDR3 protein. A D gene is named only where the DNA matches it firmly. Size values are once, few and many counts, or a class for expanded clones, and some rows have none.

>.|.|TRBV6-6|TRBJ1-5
TGTGCCAGCAGTTACACCCGACAGCATCAGCCCCAGCATTTT
CASSYTRQHQPQHF
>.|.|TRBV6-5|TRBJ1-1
TGTGCCAGCAGTTACTTTGTTGTTACGGGTGAAGCTTTCTTT
CASSYFVVTGEAFF
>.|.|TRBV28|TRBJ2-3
TGTGCCACCTTAAAAACGACAGACCGCACAGATACGCAGTATTTT
CATLKTTDRTDTQYF
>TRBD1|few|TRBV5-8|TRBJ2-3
TGTGCCAGCAGCTCCCCTCCGGGACAGGGACGAGATACGCAGTATTTT
CASSSPPGQGRDTQYF
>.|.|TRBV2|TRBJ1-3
TGTGCCAGCAGGGTCAGCTCTGGAAACACCATATATTTT
CASRVSSGNTIYF
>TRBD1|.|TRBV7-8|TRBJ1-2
TGTGCCAGCAGCTTAACGGGACAGGGAAACTATGGCTACACCTTC
CASSLTGQGNYGYTF
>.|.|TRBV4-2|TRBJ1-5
TGTGCCAGCAGCCAAGAAAACTCAGAGGTTGGTCAGCCCCAGCATTTT
CASSQENSEVGQPQHF
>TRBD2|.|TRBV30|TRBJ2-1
TGTGCCTGGAGTGTAGGGTTGACTAGCCGTTCCTACAATGAGCAGTTCTTC
CAWSVGLTSRSYNEQFF
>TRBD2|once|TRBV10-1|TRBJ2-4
TGCGCCAGCAGTGAGTCTGGGACTAGTGGCATTCAGTACTTC
CASSESGTSGIQYF
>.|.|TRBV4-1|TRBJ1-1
TGCGCCAGCAGCCGGAACAGGGACATGAACACTGAAGCTTTCTTT
CASSRNRDMNTEAFF
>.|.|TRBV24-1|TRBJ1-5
TGTGCCGTCCAGGGTTCCAATCAGCCCCAGCATTTT
CAVQGSNQPQHF
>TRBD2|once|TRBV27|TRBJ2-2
TGTGCCAGCAGTCCATGGACTAGCGGGAGTCTTACCGGGGAGCTGTTTTTT
CASSPWTSGSLTGELFF
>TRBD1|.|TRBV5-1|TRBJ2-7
TGCGCCAGCAGCGGAGGACAGGGTAGAGCATACGAGCAGTACTTC
CASSGGQGRAYEQYF
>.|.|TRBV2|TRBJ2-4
TGTGCCAGCAGATCGGACAGCCTAGCCAAAAACATTCAGTACTTC
CASRSDSLAKNIQYF
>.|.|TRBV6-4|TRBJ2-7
TGTGCCAGCAGTGTCTTCTCTGGAGCCTCCTACGAGCAGTACTTC
CASSVFSGASYEQYF
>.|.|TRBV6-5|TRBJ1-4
TGTGCCAGCAGCCGTTTTGCAACTAATGAAAAACTGTTTTTT
CASSRFATNEKLFF
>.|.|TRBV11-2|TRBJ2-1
TGTGCCAGCAGCCTTACCTACAATGAGCAGTTCTTC
CASSLTYNEQFF
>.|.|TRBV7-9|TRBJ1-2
TGTGCCAGCAGCTTTGGAGCAACCTATGGCTACACCTTC
CASSFGATYGYTF
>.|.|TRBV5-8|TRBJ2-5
TGTGCCAGCAGCTTGGGTGCTAGCGAACCCATCCAAGAGACCCAGTACTTC
CASSLGASEPIQETQYF
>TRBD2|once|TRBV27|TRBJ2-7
TGTGCCAGCAGTTCGCGGGGGGGTATGGACGAGCAGTACTTC
CASSSRGGMDEQYF
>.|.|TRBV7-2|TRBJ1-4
TGTGCCAGCAGCTTAGGGCCGCGGGAAAAACTGTTTTTT
CASSLGPREKLFF
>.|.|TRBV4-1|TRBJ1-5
TGCGCCAGCAGCCAACACCAGGGGAGCAATCAGCCCCAGCATTTT
CASSQHQGSNQPQHF
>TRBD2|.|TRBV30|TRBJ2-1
TGTGCCTGGAGTTCCGGGAGGGGATCCTACAATGAGCAGTTCTTC
CAWSSGRGSYNEQFF
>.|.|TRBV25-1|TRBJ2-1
TGTGCCAGCAGTGACTTCCACCTAAATGAGCAGTTCTTC
CASSDFHLNEQFF
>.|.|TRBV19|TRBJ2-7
TGTGCCAGTAGTATAGTGAGTGGACAGACCCGTGAGCAGTACTTC
CASSIVSGQTREQYF